What follows are 25 T cell receptor beta chains derived from one specimen sequenced in a study of regulatory T cells in long-lasting Graves disease. Time point noted: persistent/refractory GD, antithyroid drugs over 5 years with positive TRAb. TCR sequences were obtained from RNA taken from PBMCs. Arm-PCR of CDR3 regions and iRepertoire HTBI primers were used to build TCR beta libraries. In TCRdb, the multiplex PCR reads were re-called with MiXCR into one record per CDR3 protein. The sample lists roughly 500,000 distinct CDR3 sequences, 20% to 25% seen once, with about 6.6% in the top ten. Specimen: peripheral blood mononuclear cells (PBMCs), collected when the disease was refractory, from a patient treated with antithyroid drugs. These receptors originate from a female donor with Graves disease.

For this clonotype: A much larger clone is a single base away; this may be a read error. The rearrangement uses TRBV11-2 and TRBJ2-5, with D possibly matching TRBD1 (5 bases). Germline V gene data show CDR1 as SGHAT and CDR2 as FQNNGV. The CDR3 spans 15 residues. Trimming cost V 4 bases and J 7 bases, with 19 bases left between them. The CDR3 region has the DNA TGTGCCAGCAGCTCCCCTCAGGGTCTTCTCGGGACCCAGTACTTC. Translating gives CASSSPQGLLGTQYF.

The sample holds many counts of this clonotype. The rearrangement links TRBV29-1 to TRBJ1-5; D gene ambiguous. Trimming took 5 bases from V and 4 from J, leaving 0 bases between them. This CDR3 is 9 amino acids long. Germline V gene lookup returns CDR1 SQVTM and CDR2 ANQGSEA. The CDR3 protein is CSVNQPQHF. CDR3 DNA: TGCAGCGTTAATCAGCCCCAGCATTTT. Full variable domain (rest looked up from reference TRBV29-1 and TRBJ1-5): SAVISQKPSRDICQRGTSLTIQCQVDSQVTMMFWYRQQPGQSLTLIATANQGSEATYESGFVIDKFPISRPNLTFSTLTVSNMSPEDSSIYLCSVNQPQHFGDGTRLSIL.

This clonotype was observed many times. The V and J genes are TRBV5-5 and TRBJ2-2, with D hard to call. The CDR3 totals 11 residues. The ends were cut back, 10 bases at V and 9 bases at J, with 13 bases in the middle. CDR1 is SGHKS, CDR2 YYEKEE, per germline (reference sequence). CDR3 sequence: CASHRWRELFF. Written as DNA, the CDR3 is TGTGCCTCGCACCGGTGGAGGGAGCTGTTTTTT.

The chain links TRBV19 to TRBJ1-5; D uncertain. V lost 3 bases to trimming and J lost 7 bases, with 31 bases between them. The germline V gene encodes CDR1 LNHDA and CDR2 SQIVND (reference sequence). This CDR3 has 20 amino acids. The CDR3 region has the DNA TGTGCCAGTAGTATCCCTCCAGGAGCCGGTAGCGGGGTAAGGAAGCAGCCCCAGCATTTT. Translation: CASSIPPGAGSGVRKQPQHF.

This clonotype was recorded at least ten times. The chain's CDR3 is CASSGVRTGYAQYF. CDR3 sequence (DNA): TGTGCCAGCAGTGGTGTAAGGACAGGGTATGCGCAGTACTTC. V and J are TRBV2 and TRBJ2-5; 8 bases agree with TRBD1. CDR1 is SNHLY, CDR2 FYNNEI, per germline. This CDR3 has 14 residues. Unmatched junction bases numbered 12, after V lost 4 bases and J lost 11 bases.

The rearrangement uses TRBV20-1 and TRBJ1-2; D may be TRBD1 (6 bases). V was trimmed by 3 bases and J by 7 bases, leaving 12 bases between them. The CDR3 totals 12 residues. Germline CDR1 reads DFQATT; CDR2 reads SNEGSKA (reference sequence). The DNA of the CDR3 is TGCAGTGCTAGCGGGGGCTCGAGTGGCTACACCTTC. Protein sequence: CSASGGSSGYTF.

The rearrangement uses TRBV4-1 and TRBJ2-7, with 8 bases matching TRBD1. V shed 3 bases, J shed 2 bases, and the junction held 6 bases outside the gene matches. Germline V gene lookup returns CDR1 MGHRA and CDR2 YSYEKL. This CDR3 is built from 15 residues. CDR3 amino acids: CASSQGPGQAYEQYF. The CDR3 nucleotides are TGCGCCAGCAGCCAGGGGCCGGGACAGGCCTACGAGCAGTACTTC.

The V and J genes are TRBV25-1 and TRBJ1-2; 8 nucleotides agree with TRBD1. The CDR3 totals 14 residues. Unmatched junction bases numbered 7, after V lost 7 bases and J lost 3 bases. Germline V gene sequence: CDR1 MGHDK, CDR2 SYGVNS. The CDR3 here is CASTGTGRYYGYTF. The DNA of the CDR3 is TGTGCCAGCACCGGGACAGGTCGATACTATGGCTACACCTTC.

This clonotype occurred many times. The chain combines TRBV6-5 with TRBJ2-7; D is uncertain. The V gene's germline CDR1 is MNHEY and CDR2 SVGAGI. Trimming cost V 6 bases and J 1 base, with 7 bases left between them. CDR3 length equals 12 residues. The CDR3: CASSYPSYEQYF. In DNA form, the CDR3 reads TGTGCCAGCAGCTACCCTTCCTACGAGCAGTACTTC.

This clonotype was counted ten times or more. J is TRBJ1-2 and V is TRBV2; D possibly corresponds to TRBD1 (5 bases). Germline V lookup: CDR1 SNHLY, CDR2 FYNNEI. V was trimmed by 2 bases and J by 3 bases, leaving 10 bases between them. The CDR3 is 14 residues long. The chain's CDR3 is CASSEKEGYYGYTF. As DNA, the CDR3 is TGTGCCAGCAGTGAAAAGGAGGGGTACTATGGCTACACCTTC.

The V call is TRBV6-2 or TRBV6-3, the J call TRBJ2-7, with a possible D match to TRBD2 (5 bases). This CDR3 region has 13 residues. The germline CDR1 and CDR2 sequences are MNHEY and SVGEGT. The V end lost 1 base, the J end lost 6 bases, and 10 bases lay between the germline ends. The CDR3 DNA reads as TGTGCCAGCAGTTACTACGGAGGCGGCGAGCAGTACTTC. This gives the protein CASSYYGGGEQYF.

This clonotype was found many times. J is TRBJ2-5 and V is TRBV27; TRBD1 is a possible D gene (5 bases). This CDR3 contains 17 residues. V gave up 0 bases and J gave up 0 bases, with 14 bases separating them. CDR1 is MNHEY and CDR2 is SMNVEV in the germline V gene (reference sequence). CDR3 in DNA: TGTGCCAGCAGTTTATCTCCCCTGGCAGGGAACCAAGAGACCCAGTACTTC. Amino acid sequence: CASSLSPLAGNQETQYF.

The rearrangement links TRBV15 to TRBJ1-1; D might be TRBD1 (5 bases). The germline CDR1 and CDR2 sequences are LNHNV and YYDKDF (reference sequence). The V gene lost 1 base and the J gene lost 6 bases, with 12 bases spanning the gap. The CDR3 spans 14 residues. The CDR3 region has the DNA TGTGCCACCAGCAGAGTCACCAGACAGCCTGAAGCTTTCTTT. This gives the protein CATSRVTRQPEAFF.

A note on this clonotype: This sequence may be a read error, since a much larger clone differs from it by one base. The chain recombines TRBV11-2 with TRBJ2-7; possible D gene TRBD1, 7 bases. This CDR3 has 15 residues. CDR1 and CDR2 from the germline V gene are SGHAT and FQNNGV. CDR3 coding DNA: TGTGTCAGCAGCTCGTTGGACAGGCGGGACGGCGAGCAGTACTTC. Residues: CVSSSLDRRDGEQYF.

The CDR3 here is CSVGSPRNTEAFF. The CDR3 nucleotides read TGCAGCGTTGGGAGTCCGAGGAACACTGAAGCTTTCTTT. This chain uses TRBV29-1 with TRBJ1-1; D unclear. Germline V gene sequence: CDR1 SQVTM, CDR2 ANQGSEA. This CDR3 comprises 13 residues. Trimming pared 4 bases from V and 1 base from J, leaving 10 bases between.

This CDR3 is CSARRPGLDQYF. The CDR3 nucleotides are TGCAGTGCTAGAAGACCCGGCTTAGACCAGTACTTC. This chain links TRBV20-1 with TRBJ2-5, with D hard to call. There are 12 residues in the CDR3. Germline assignment: CDR1 DFQATT and CDR2 SNEGSKA (reference sequence). V lost 2 bases to trimming and J lost 10 bases, with 14 bases between them.

This clonotype appeared many times. This chain joins TRBV24-1 and TRBJ2-6; D is possibly TRBD1 (5 bases). CDR3 size: 18 residues. From germline, CDR1 is KGHDR and CDR2 SFDVKD. V was pared by 4 bases and J by 0 bases, with 15 bases between. CDR3 DNA sequence: TGTGCCACCAGTGACCCGACAGCCACCTCCTCTGGGGCCAACGTCCTGACTTTC. Translated, it gives CATSDPTATSSGANVLTF.

This clonotype appeared many times. The chain recombines TRBV2 with TRBJ2-7, with unresolved D. Germline values: CDR1 SNHLY, CDR2 FYNNEI. The CDR3 length is 11 residues. V lost 6 bases and J lost 5, with 8 bases in between. Here the CDR3 DNA reads TGTGCCAGCAGGGGTTTCAACGAGCAGTACTTC. As protein: CASRGFNEQYF.

The chain recombines TRBV7-9 with TRBJ1-2; 7 nucleotides align to TRBD1. The ends lost 6 bases at V and 6 bases at J; junction bases unmatched: 16. Germline assignment: CDR1 SEHNR and CDR2 FQNEAQ (reference sequence). This CDR3 has 16 amino acids. CDR3 sequence: CASSSYLDRVGDGYTF. The CDR3 DNA follows: TGTGCCAGCAGTTCTTACCTCGACAGGGTAGGAGATGGCTACACCTTC. Based on the CDR3 plus reference TRBV7-9 and TRBJ1-2, the full variable domain is DTGVSQNPRHKITKRGQNVTFRCDPISEHNRLYWYRQTLGQGPEFLTYFQNEAQLEKSRLLSDRFSAERPKGSFSTLEIQRTEQGDSAMYLCASSSYLDRVGDGYTFGSGTRLTVV.

The sample holds many counts of this clonotype. The chain has TRBV7-2 and TRBJ1-4; a weak D match, TRBD1 (6 bases). CDR3 length equals 14 residues. Germline CDR1 is SGHTA and CDR2 is FQGNSA. V shed 3 bases and J shed 10 bases, with 15 bases lying between them. The CDR3 DNA sequence: TGTGCCAGCAGCTTTGGGGGAGGGGGTCGAAAACTGTTTTTT. Translating gives CASSFGGGGRKLFF.

This clonotype was seen a few times. V is TRBV6-5 and J is TRBJ2-2; D might be TRBD2 (6 bases). The V end lost 0 bases, the J end lost 1 base, and 12 bases lay between the germline ends. The CDR3 runs to 17 residues. Looked up from germline, CDR1 is MNHEY and CDR2 is SVGAGI. In DNA form, the CDR3 reads TGTGCCAGCAGTTACTCGATGCGGGACTTGAACACCGGGGAGCTGTTTTTT. Translating gives CASSYSMRDLNTGELFF.

In DNA form, the CDR3 reads TGTGCCAGCAGCCACAACGGGGGGGGCAATGAGCAGTTCTTC. Its protein is CASSHNGGGNEQFF. The chain uses TRBV3-1 and TRBJ2-1, with 8 nucleotides matching TRBD2. The CDR3 loop spans 14 amino acids. V was pared by 3 bases and J by 6 bases, with 4 bases of the junction left unmatched. Germline V gene data show CDR1 as LGHDT and CDR2 as YNNKEL (reference sequence).

The V gene is TRBV28, the J gene TRBJ2-7; 10 nucleotides agree with TRBD2. V was clipped by 4 bases and J by 6 bases; unmatched bases: 12. Germline V CDR1 and CDR2: MDHEN, SYDVKM. CDR3 size: 16 residues. The CDR3 reads CASSSPPSSGRREQYF. CDR3 DNA sequence: TGTGCCAGCAGTTCCCCACCGTCTAGCGGGAGACGCGAGCAGTACTTC.

Ten or more counts support this clonotype. CDR3 bases: TGTGCCAGCAGTGACAGGATTAAAGCCTACGAGCAGTACTTC. Amino acids: CASSDRIKAYEQYF. This rearrangement joins TRBV6-1 to TRBJ2-7; D unresolved. Germline V gene data show CDR1 as MNHNS and CDR2 as SASEGT. The CDR3 sequence is 14 residues long. Trimming took 3 bases from V and 2 from J, leaving 11 bases between them.

This clonotype was recorded at least ten times. The V and J genes are TRBV11-2 and TRBJ1-2; 8 nucleotides align to TRBD1. The CDR3 runs to 16 residues. Germline loops: CDR1 SGHAT, CDR2 FQNNGV. After removal of 5 bases from V and 8 bases from J, the junction contained 16 bases not matched to a gene. The CDR3 DNA reads as TGTGCCAGCAGCCCCTTTACCACGGTCAGGGGGCAAGGCTACACCTTC. Translation gives CASSPFTTVRGQGYTF.